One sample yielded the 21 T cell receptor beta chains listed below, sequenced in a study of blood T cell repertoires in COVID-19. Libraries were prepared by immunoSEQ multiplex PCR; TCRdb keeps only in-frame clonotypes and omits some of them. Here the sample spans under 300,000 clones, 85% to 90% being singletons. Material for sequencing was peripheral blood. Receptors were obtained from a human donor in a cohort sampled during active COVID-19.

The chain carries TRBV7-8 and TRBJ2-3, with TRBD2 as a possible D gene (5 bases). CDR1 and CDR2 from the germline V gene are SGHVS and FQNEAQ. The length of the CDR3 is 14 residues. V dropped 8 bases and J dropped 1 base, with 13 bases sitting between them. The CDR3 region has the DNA TGTGCCAGCCTGGGGAGTGTAGGCACAGATACGCAGTATTTT. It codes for CASLGSVGTDTQYF.

The CDR3 coding sequence is TGTGCCAGCAGTTACGAGTCCGGGACTCCGGCCTACGAGCAGTACTTC. It yields the protein CASSYESGTPAYEQYF. The V gene is TRBV6-2 or TRBV6-3, the J gene TRBJ2-7; tentatively, D is TRBD2 (6 bases). Between the trimmed V and J ends, which lost 2 bases and 2 bases, there was a span of 16 bases. CDR3 length equals 16 residues. Germline CDR1 reads MNHEY; CDR2 reads SVGEGT.

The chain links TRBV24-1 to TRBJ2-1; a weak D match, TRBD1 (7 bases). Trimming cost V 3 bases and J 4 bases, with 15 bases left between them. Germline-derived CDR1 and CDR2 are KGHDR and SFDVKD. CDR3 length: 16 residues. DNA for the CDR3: TGTGCCACCAGTGATGGGAGGACAGGACGATACAATGAGCAGTTCTTC. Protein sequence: CATSDGRTGRYNEQFF.

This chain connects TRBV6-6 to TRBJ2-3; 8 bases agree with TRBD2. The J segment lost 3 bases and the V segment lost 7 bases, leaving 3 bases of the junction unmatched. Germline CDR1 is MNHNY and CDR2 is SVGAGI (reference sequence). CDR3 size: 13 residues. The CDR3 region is CASMASGTDTQYF. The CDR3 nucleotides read TGTGCCAGCATGGCTAGCGGGACAGATACGCAGTATTTT.

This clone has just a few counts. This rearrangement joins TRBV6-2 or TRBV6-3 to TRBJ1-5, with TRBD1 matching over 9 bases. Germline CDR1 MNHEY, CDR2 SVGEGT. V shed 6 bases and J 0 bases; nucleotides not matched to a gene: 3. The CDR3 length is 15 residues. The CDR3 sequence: CASSSGQGSNQPQHF. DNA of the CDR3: TGTGCCAGCAGCTCGGGACAGGGTAGCAATCAGCCCCAGCATTTT.

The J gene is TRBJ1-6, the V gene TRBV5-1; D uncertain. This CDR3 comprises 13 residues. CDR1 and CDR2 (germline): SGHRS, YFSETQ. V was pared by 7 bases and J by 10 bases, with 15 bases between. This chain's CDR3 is CASQDDLGSPLHF. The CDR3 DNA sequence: TGCGCCAGCCAAGACGACCTAGGATCACCCCTCCACTTT.

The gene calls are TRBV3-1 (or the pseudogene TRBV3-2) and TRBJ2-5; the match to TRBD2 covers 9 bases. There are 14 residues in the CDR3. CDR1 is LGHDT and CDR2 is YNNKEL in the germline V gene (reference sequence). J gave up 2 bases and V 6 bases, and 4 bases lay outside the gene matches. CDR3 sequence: CASSPSGAQETQYF. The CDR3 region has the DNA TGTGCCAGCAGTCCTAGCGGGGCTCAAGAGACCCAGTACTTC.

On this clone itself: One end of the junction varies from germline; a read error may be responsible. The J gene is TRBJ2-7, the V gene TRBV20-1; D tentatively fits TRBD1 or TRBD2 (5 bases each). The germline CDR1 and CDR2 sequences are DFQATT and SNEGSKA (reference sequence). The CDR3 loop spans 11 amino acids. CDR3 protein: CSASGGVGVFF. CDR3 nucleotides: TGCAGTGCGAGTGGGGGAGTAGGTGTATTCTTC.

CDR3 nucleotide sequence: TGTGCCTTCGGACAGGGGGGGGTCGAGCAGTACTTC. This translates into CAFGQGGVEQYF. The genes are TRBV10-3 and TRBJ2-7; 10 bases map to TRBD1. The CDR3 consists of 12 residues. In germline, CDR1 is ENHRY, CDR2 SYGVKD. J gave up 6 bases and V 11 bases, and 7 bases lay outside the gene matches.

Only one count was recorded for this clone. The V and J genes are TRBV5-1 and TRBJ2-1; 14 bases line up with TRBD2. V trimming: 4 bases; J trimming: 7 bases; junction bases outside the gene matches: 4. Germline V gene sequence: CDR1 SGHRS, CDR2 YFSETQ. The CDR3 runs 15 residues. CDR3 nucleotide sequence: TGCGCCAGCAGCCCGACTAGCGGGAGGGGGAATGAGCAGTTCTTC. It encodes CASSPTSGRGNEQFF.

In nucleotides, the CDR3 is TGTGCCAGCAGGACATACAATGAGCAGTTCTTC. This sequence encodes CASRTYNEQFF. The chain employs TRBV6-5 and TRBJ2-1; no definite D call. CDR1 and CDR2 (germline): MNHEY, SVGAGI. The CDR3 consists of 11 residues. Trimming took off 6 bases at V and 4 bases at J, with 4 bases between the two ends.

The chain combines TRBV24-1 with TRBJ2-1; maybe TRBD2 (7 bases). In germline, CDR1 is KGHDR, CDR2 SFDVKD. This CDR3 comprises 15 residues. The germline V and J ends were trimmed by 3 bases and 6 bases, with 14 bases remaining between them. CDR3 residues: CATSDPRGGGNEQFF. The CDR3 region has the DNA TGTGCCACCAGTGATCCTCGCGGGGGCGGCAATGAGCAGTTCTTC.

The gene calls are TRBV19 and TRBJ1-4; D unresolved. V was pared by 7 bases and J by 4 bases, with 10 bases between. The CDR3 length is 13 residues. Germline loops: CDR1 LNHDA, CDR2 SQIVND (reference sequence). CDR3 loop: CASTQTNNEKLFF. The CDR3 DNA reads TGTGCCAGTACCCAAACTAATAATGAAAAACTGTTTTTT.

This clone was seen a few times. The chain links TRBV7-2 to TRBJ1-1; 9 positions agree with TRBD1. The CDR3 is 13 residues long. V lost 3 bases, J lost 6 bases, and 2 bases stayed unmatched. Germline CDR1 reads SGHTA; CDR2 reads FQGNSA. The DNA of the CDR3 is TGTGCCAGCAGCTTGGACAGGGGCCCTGAAGCTTTCTTT. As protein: CASSLDRGPEAFF.

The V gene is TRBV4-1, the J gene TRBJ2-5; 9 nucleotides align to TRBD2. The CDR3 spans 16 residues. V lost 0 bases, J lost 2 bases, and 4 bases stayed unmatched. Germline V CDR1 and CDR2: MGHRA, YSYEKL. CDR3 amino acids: CASSQDSSGIQETQYF. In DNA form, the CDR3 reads TGCGCCAGCAGCCAAGATTCTAGCGGGATTCAAGAGACCCAGTACTTC.

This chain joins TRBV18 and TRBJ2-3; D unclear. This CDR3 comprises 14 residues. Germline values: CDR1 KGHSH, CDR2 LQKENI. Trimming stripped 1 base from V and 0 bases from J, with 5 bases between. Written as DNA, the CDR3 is TGTGCCAGCTCACCACAGCATAGCACAGATACGCAGTATTTT. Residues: CASSPQHSTDTQYF.

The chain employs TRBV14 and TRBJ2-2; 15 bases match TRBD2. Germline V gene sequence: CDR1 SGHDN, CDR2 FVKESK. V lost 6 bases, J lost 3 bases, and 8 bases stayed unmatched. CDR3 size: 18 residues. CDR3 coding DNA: TGTGCCAGCAGACCGGGACTAGCGGGAGGAGGATACACCGGGGAGCTGTTTTTT. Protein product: CASRPGLAGGGYTGELFF.

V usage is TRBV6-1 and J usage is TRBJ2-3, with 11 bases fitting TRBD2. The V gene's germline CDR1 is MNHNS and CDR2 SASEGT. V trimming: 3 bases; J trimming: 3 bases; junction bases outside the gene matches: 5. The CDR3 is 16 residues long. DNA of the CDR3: TGTGCCAGCAGTGACTTAGCGGGAGGGGCAACAGATACGCAGTATTTT. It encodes CASSDLAGGATDTQYF.

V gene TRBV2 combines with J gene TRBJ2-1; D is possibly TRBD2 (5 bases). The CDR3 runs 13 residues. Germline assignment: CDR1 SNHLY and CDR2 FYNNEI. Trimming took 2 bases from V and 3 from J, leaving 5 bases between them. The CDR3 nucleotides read TGTGCCAGCAGTGAAACTAGCTACAATGAGCAGTTCTTC. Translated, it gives CASSETSYNEQFF.

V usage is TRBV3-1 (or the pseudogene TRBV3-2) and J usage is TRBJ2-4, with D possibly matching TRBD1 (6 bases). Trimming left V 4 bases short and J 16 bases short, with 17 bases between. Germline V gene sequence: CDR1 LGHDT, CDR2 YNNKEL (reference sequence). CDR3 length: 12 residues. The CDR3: CASSPLQGSAYF. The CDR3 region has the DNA TGTGCCAGCAGCCCTCTACAGGGCTCCGCTTACTTC.

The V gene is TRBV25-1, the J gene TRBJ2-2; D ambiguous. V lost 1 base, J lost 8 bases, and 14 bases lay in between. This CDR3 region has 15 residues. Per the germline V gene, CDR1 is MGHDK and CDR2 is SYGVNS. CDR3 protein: CASSESRLLGGELFF. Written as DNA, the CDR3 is TGTGCCAGCAGTGAATCCCGACTGCTAGGAGGGGAGCTGTTTTTT.